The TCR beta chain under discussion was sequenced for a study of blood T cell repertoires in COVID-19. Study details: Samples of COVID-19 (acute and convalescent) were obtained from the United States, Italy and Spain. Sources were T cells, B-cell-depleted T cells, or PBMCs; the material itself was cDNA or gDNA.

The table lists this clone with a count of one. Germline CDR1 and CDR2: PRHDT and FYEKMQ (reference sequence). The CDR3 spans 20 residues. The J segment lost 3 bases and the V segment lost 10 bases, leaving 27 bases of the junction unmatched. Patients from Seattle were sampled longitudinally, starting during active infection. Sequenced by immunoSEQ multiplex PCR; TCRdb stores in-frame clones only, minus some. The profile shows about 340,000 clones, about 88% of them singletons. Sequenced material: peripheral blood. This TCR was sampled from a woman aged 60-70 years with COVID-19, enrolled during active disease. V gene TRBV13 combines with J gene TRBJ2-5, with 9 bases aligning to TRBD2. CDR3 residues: CATFRASGTEGHGGKETQYF. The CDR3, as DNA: TGTGCCACCTTTCGGGCTAGCGGGACGGAGGGGCATGGAGGAAAAGAGACCCAGTACTTC.